Shown below are 24 T cell receptor beta chains from a single sample sequenced in a study of blood T cells in healthy people across ages. A J-beta primer mix and a sample-barcoded 5' primer were used in a second PCR of about 7 to 12 cycles. TCRdb called the 5' RACE reads again in MiXCR, with one record for every CDR3 protein. The table has 550,000 to 700,000 distinct CDR3 sequences, roughly 28% seen once. The sequenced sample consisted of blood. The origin of the receptors is a woman aged 70-85 years in good health.

Here the CDR3 DNA reads TGTGCCAGCAGTTCCGGAGGAGGGGGGAGTGGCTACACCTTC. Its protein product is CASSSGGGGSGYTF. The rearrangement links TRBV28 to TRBJ1-2, with D perhaps TRBD1 (6 bases). The CDR3 runs 14 residues. V was clipped by 4 bases and J by 7 bases, with 16 bases between them. Germline lookup yields CDR1 MDHEN and CDR2 SYDVKM.

This chain links TRBV5-5 with TRBJ1-4, with 9 bases identical to TRBD1. V was clipped by 5 bases and J by 11 bases; unmatched bases: 10. CDR3 length: 14 residues. The germline V gene encodes CDR1 SGHKS and CDR2 YYEKEE (reference sequence). The CDR3 loop reads CASRFGTGSVKLFF. CDR3 bases: TGTGCCAGCAGATTCGGGACAGGGAGCGTCAAACTGTTTTTT.

This clonotype has more than one count but fewer than ten. V gene TRBV3-1 combines with J gene TRBJ1-1; maybe TRBD1 (6 bases). Germline CDR1 LGHDT, CDR2 YNNKEL (reference sequence). The CDR3 is 14 residues long. Trimming cost V 3 bases and J 5 bases, with 13 bases left between them. CDR3: CASSQAGEGTEAFF. Written as DNA, the CDR3 is TGTGCCAGCAGCCAGGCAGGGGAGGGGACTGAAGCTTTCTTT.

The V call is TRBV11-3, the J call TRBJ2-3; tentatively, D is TRBD2 (8 bases). The CDR3 runs to 15 residues. The germline V and J ends were trimmed by 5 bases and 2 bases, with 14 bases remaining between them. From germline, CDR1 is SGHNT and CDR2 YENEEA. This CDR3 reads CASSRGGTATDTQYF. CDR3 DNA sequence: TGTGCCAGCAGCCGGGGGGGGACAGCCACAGATACGCAGTATTTT.

This clonotype came up a few times. This sequence joins TRBV7-2 and TRBJ1-1; weak D call: TRBD1 (6 bases). The germline V gene encodes CDR1 SGHTA and CDR2 FQGNSA. Trimming removed 6 bases from V and 7 bases from J, with 15 bases in between. The CDR3 sequence is 13 residues long. CDR3 sequence (DNA): TGTGCCAGCAGAAGAGGGGGTGGTAATGAAGCTTTCTTT. Encoded protein: CASRRGGGNEAFF.

The table lists this clonotype with a few counts. This CDR3 is CSATGSPYEQYF. As DNA, the CDR3 is TGCAGTGCTACAGGGTCACCCTACGAGCAGTACTTC. This rearrangement joins TRBV20-1 to TRBJ2-7, with TRBD1 as a possible D gene (5 bases). Germline V gene data show CDR1 as DFQATT and CDR2 as SNEGSKA (reference sequence). V was clipped by 4 bases and J by 2 bases, with 9 bases between them. This CDR3 comprises 12 residues.

For this clonotype: In this CDR3 the conserved last residue, phenylalanine or tryptophan, is missing, so a read error is likely. J is TRBJ2-7 and V is TRBV9, with a weak D call TRBD2 (5 bases). This CDR3 is built from 13 residues. Germline CDR1 is SGDLS and CDR2 is YYNGEE. V shed 3 bases and J shed 6 bases, with 13 bases lying between them. The CDR3 DNA follows: TGTGCCAGCAGCGGTACGGGGTCTCTCGAGCAGTACCTC. Encoded protein: CASSGTGSLEQYL.

This clonotype was counted ten times or more. The gene calls are TRBV18 and TRBJ2-5, with D perhaps TRBD1 (5 bases). This CDR3 is 15 amino acids long. CDR1 KGHSH and CDR2 LQKENI come from the germline V gene. Trimming left V 0 bases short and J 2 bases short, with 10 bases between. The CDR3 protein is CASSPPGDSQETQYF. Here the CDR3 DNA reads TGTGCCAGCTCACCACCGGGTGACAGTCAAGAGACCCAGTACTTC.

This clonotype was seen many times. The chain carries TRBV7-9 and TRBJ2-7; no firm D call. The CDR3 runs to 12 residues. Germline loops: CDR1 SEHNR, CDR2 FQNEAQ (reference sequence). Trimming left V 11 bases short and J 2 bases short, with 13 bases between. The CDR3 here is CAGGRLTYEQYF. CDR3 nucleotides: TGTGCCGGCGGCAGGCTGACCTACGAGCAGTACTTC.

Turning to this clonotype: Relative to the germline gene, one junction end is altered; a read error may explain this. V and J are TRBV7-2 and TRBJ2-1, with 7 bases aligning to TRBD2. The CDR3 runs to 15 residues. Germline CDR1 and CDR2: SGHTA and FQGNSA. The CDR3 sequence is CASSFRSGKYSEQFF. The CDR3 bases are TGTGCCAGCAGCTTCCGCAGCGGGAAGTACAGTGAGCAGTTCTTC.

This clonotype occurred a few times. This sequence joins TRBV18 and TRBJ1-4; D is undetermined. Germline CDR1 is KGHSH and CDR2 is LQKENI. The CDR3 runs to 15 residues. V dropped 6 bases and J dropped 5 bases, with 16 bases sitting between them. The CDR3 DNA follows: TGTGCCAGCTCCCCCGTCGCGGGTAGGAATGAAAAACTGTTTTTT. It codes for CASSPVAGRNEKLFF.

This clonotype was observed a handful of times. DNA of the CDR3: TGCAGTGCGCCGAGGGGGGCAGAAAATTCACCCCTCCACTTT. The encoded protein is CSAPRGAENSPLHF. V gene TRBV20-1 combines with J gene TRBJ1-6, with a tentative D call TRBD1 (6 bases). The germline V gene encodes CDR1 DFQATT and CDR2 SNEGSKA (reference sequence). This CDR3 region has 14 residues. V shed 6 bases and J shed 7 bases, with 16 bases lying between them.

This clonotype turned up a few times. The chain has TRBV7-2 and TRBJ1-5; unclear D gene. The CDR3 extends over 17 amino acids. The germline gives CDR1 SGHTA, CDR2 FQGNSA. Trimming shortened V by 5 bases and J by 7 bases, and 24 bases separated the two germline ends. CDR3 coding DNA: TGTGCCAGCAGCCAAAGTCGTACCGGGCCGGGAGGGCAGCCCCAGCATTTT. This translates into CASSQSRTGPGGQPQHF.

This clonotype was observed at least ten times. The CDR3 sequence is CASSFAGETQYF. The CDR3 DNA is TGTGCCAGCAGTTTTGCGGGAGAGACCCAGTACTTC. This sequence joins TRBV12-3 or TRBV12-4 and TRBJ2-5; the D gene is possibly TRBD2 (5 bases). The length of the CDR3 is 12 residues. V lost 3 bases, J lost 4 bases, and 6 bases lay in between.

There are a few counts of this clonotype. J is TRBJ2-2 and V is TRBV5-1, with D maybe TRBD2 (6 bases). The V end lost 5 bases, the J end lost 7 bases, and 9 bases lay between the germline ends. The CDR3 consists of 12 residues. Germline V CDR1 and CDR2: SGHRS, YFSETQ. CDR3 sequence reads: CASRGEVGELFF. The CDR3 DNA sequence: TGCGCCAGCAGAGGGGAGGTCGGGGAGCTGTTTTTT.

This clonotype has a handful of counts. The chain links TRBV20-1 to TRBJ2-1, with 7 bases aligning to TRBD2. CDR3 size: 12 residues. The ends lost 3 bases at V and 9 bases at J; junction bases unmatched: 5. CDR1 DFQATT and CDR2 SNEGSKA come from the germline V gene (reference sequence). CDR3: CSARSLAVEQFF. The CDR3 DNA is TGCAGTGCTAGGTCGCTAGCGGTTGAGCAGTTCTTC.

The chain combines TRBV7-9 with TRBJ2-5, with a tentative D call TRBD2 (5 bases). Trimming cost V 5 bases and J 5 bases, with 21 bases left between them. Looked up from germline, CDR1 is SEHNR and CDR2 is FQNEAQ (reference sequence). The CDR3 covers 16 residues. The CDR3 DNA reads TGTGCCAGCAGCCCAGCCCGACGGACTCTCTGGGAGACCCAGTACTTC. Translation: CASSPARRTLWETQYF. The variable domain in full, completed from reference TRBV7-9 and TRBJ2-5, reads DTGVSQNPRHKITKRGQNVTFRCDPISEHNRLYWYRQTLGQGPEFLTYFQNEAQLEKSRLLSDRFSAERPKGSFSTLEIQRTEQGDSAMYLCASSPARRTLWETQYFGPGTRLLVL.

The J gene is TRBJ2-5, the V gene TRBV29-1; perhaps TRBD1 as D (7 bases). The V end lost 5 bases, the J end lost 5 bases, and 15 bases lay between the germline ends. The germline V gene encodes CDR1 SQVTM and CDR2 ANQGSEA. The CDR3 spans 13 residues. Here the CDR3 DNA reads TGCAGCGTTAGGGAGGACAGGAGGGAGACCCAGTACTTC. Protein sequence: CSVREDRRETQYF.

This chain joins TRBV2 and TRBJ2-5; TRBD1 agrees at 8 bases. Germline V lookup: CDR1 SNHLY, CDR2 FYNNEI. The CDR3 loop spans 16 amino acids. Trimming at V came to 6 bases and at J to 3 bases, leaving 12 bases not matched to a gene. The CDR3 reads CASSSPSGTGEETQYF. The DNA for the CDR3 is TGTGCCAGCAGCTCTCCCTCCGGGACAGGAGAAGAGACCCAGTACTTC.

This clonotype was detected only a few times. The V and J genes are TRBV20-1 and TRBJ2-6, with TRBD1 matching 8 bases. Germline V lookup: CDR1 DFQATT, CDR2 SNEGSKA (reference sequence). Germline trimming cut 3 bases from V and 0 bases from J; bases unmatched to any gene: 13. The length of the CDR3 is 19 residues. CDR3 protein: CSASTLRTGIVSGANVLTF. The DNA of the CDR3 is TGCAGTGCTAGTACCCTGAGGACAGGGATCGTCTCTGGGGCCAACGTCCTGACTTTC.

This clonotype was recorded a few times. V usage is TRBV20-1 and J usage is TRBJ1-2; no clear D gene. Trimming removed 1 base from V and 7 bases from J, with 7 bases in between. Per germline, CDR1 DFQATT and CDR2 SNEGSKA (reference sequence). The CDR3 loop spans 11 amino acids. The CDR3 loop reads CSARAGFGYTF. CDR3 bases: TGCAGTGCTAGAGCCGGTTTTGGCTACACCTTC.

In this sample, this clonotype turned up a few times. The gene calls are TRBV14 and TRBJ1-2; D unresolved. Germline CDR1 is SGHDN and CDR2 is FVKESK. The V and J ends lost 4 bases and 2 bases respectively, with 11 bases between them. CDR3 length: 14 residues. CDR3 bases: TGTGCCAGCAGCCCGGCCAGCAAAAACTATGGCTACACCTTC. Amino acid sequence: CASSPASKNYGYTF.

The chain has TRBV6-2 or TRBV6-3 and TRBJ1-5; 7 bases line up with TRBD1. The CDR3 is 13 residues long. Per the germline V gene, CDR1 is MNHEY and CDR2 is SVGEGT. V shed 6 bases and J 7 bases; nucleotides not matched to a gene: 6. CDR3 region: CASSSDRRQPQHF. The CDR3 coding sequence is TGTGCCAGCAGCTCGGACAGGAGGCAGCCCCAGCATTTT.

The chain links TRBV4-1 to TRBJ2-5, with TRBD2 identical over 10 bases. Matching the DNA end better, TRBJ2-1 makes the J call doubtful. CDR3 length: 16 amino acids. Looked up from germline, CDR1 is MGHRA and CDR2 is YSYEKL. The CDR3 loop is CASSQDMVAGGYEQFF. The DNA of the CDR3 is TGCGCCAGCAGCCAAGATATGGTAGCGGGAGGATATGAGCAGTTCTTC.